The 30 T cell receptor beta chains below were found in one sample sequenced in a study of PD-L1 blockade in urothelial cancer (dated by TCRdb to about 2017). The receptor library was made with the immunoSEQ multiplex PCR assay. The source is immuneACCESS, and TCRdb retained only in-frame sequences with V and J called. Part of the clones is not carried over; for the studies checked, unresolved V genes explain less than half of this, and the remainder is unexplained. Present in this sample are 50,000 to 55,000 clones, around three quarters of which were seen just once. The top ten constitute 3.5% to 4.5% of the sample. The sample here was PBMCs, taken around atezolizumab (anti-PD-L1) treatment. These receptors all come from a man between 65 and 85 years old with urothelial cancer.

The chain joins TRBV7-6 to TRBJ1-5, with 12 bases aligning to TRBD1. After removal of 3 bases from V and 5 bases from J, the junction contained 2 bases not matched to a gene. The CDR3 is 15 amino acids. Per the germline V gene, CDR1 is SGHVS and CDR2 is FNYEAQ. CDR3 region: CASSLGQGAHQPQHF. The CDR3 DNA reads TGTGCCAGCAGCTTGGGACAGGGGGCACATCAGCCCCAGCATTTT.

The chain recombines TRBV7-3 with TRBJ1-2; 7 positions agree with TRBD1. The CDR3 has 13 residues. The V and J ends lost 5 bases and 4 bases, in that order; junction bases with no gene match: 4. The V gene's germline CDR1 is SGHTA and CDR2 FQGTGA. CDR3 protein: CASSAGQSYGYTF. The CDR3 coding sequence is TGTGCCAGCAGCGCGGGACAGAGCTATGGCTACACCTTC.

This clone was seen only once. J is TRBJ2-5 and V is TRBV18, with 9 bases lining up with TRBD1. The trim removed 3 bases at V and 4 bases at J, leaving 6 bases unmatched. The CDR3 is 15 amino acids. Germline CDR1 and CDR2: KGHSH and LQKENI. In DNA, the CDR3 is TGTGCCAGCTCACCCGGGACAGGGAGTTCAGAGACCCAGTACTTC. It is translated as CASSPGTGSSETQYF.

J is TRBJ2-1 and V is TRBV7-2, with 8 bases lining up with TRBD2. The V segment lost 5 bases and the J segment 3 bases; nucleotides outside the gene matches: 6. From germline, CDR1 is SGHTA and CDR2 FQGNSA. The CDR3 runs 15 residues. The CDR3 region is CASSPSGGNYNEQFF. CDR3 DNA sequence: TGTGCCAGCAGCCCCAGCGGGGGCAACTACAATGAGCAGTTCTTC.

This rearrangement joins TRBV5-4 to TRBJ2-7; TRBD2 matches at 13 bases. CDR1 and CDR2 (germline): SGHNT, YYREEE (reference sequence). V trimming: 4 bases; J trimming: 0 bases; junction bases outside the gene matches: 4. The length of the CDR3 is 16 residues. The CDR3 DNA reads TGTGCCAGCAGCCCACTAGCGGGAGGGAGCTCCTACGAGCAGTACTTC. Encoded protein: CASSPLAGGSSYEQYF.

The chain links TRBV6-5 to TRBJ2-7; 10 nucleotides agree with TRBD1. The CDR3 is 14 residues long. Germline V gene data show CDR1 as MNHEY and CDR2 as SVGAGI. The junction had 8 bases not matched to a gene; V was cut back by 5 bases and J by 7 bases. The CDR3 bases are TGTGCCAGCAGTCCCCGACAGGGGGCGAAGGAGCAGTACTTC. It is translated as CASSPRQGAKEQYF.

V is TRBV13 and J is TRBJ2-3; 12 bases agree with TRBD2. V lost 6 bases to trimming and J lost 2 bases; unmatched junction nucleotides: 3. The CDR3 is 15 residues long. Germline loops: CDR1 PRHDT, CDR2 FYEKMQ (reference sequence). CDR3 loop: CASSSSGRDTDTQYF. The CDR3 DNA is TGTGCCAGCAGTTCTAGCGGGAGGGACACAGATACGCAGTATTTT.

The chain links TRBV18 to TRBJ2-2; D possibly corresponds to TRBD1 (6 bases). The germline V gene has CDR1 KGHSH and CDR2 LQKENI. This CDR3 contains 16 residues. The V and J ends lost 5 bases and 0 bases respectively, with 13 bases between them. The CDR3 is CASSTKDRTNTGELFF. CDR3 DNA sequence: TGTGCCAGCTCAACCAAAGACAGGACGAACACCGGGGAGCTGTTTTTT. Based on the CDR3 plus reference TRBV18 and TRBJ2-2, the full variable domain is NAGVMQNPRHLVRRRGQEARLRCSPMKGHSHVYWYRQLPEEGLKFMVYLQKENIIDESGMPKERFSAEFPKEGPSILRIQQVVRGDSAAYFCASSTKDRTNTGELFFGEGSRLTVL.

This clone has ten or more counts. The chain recombines TRBV7-2 with TRBJ2-3; D call uncertain. V was cut by 2 bases and J by 1 base, with 13 bases left in between. CDR1 is SGHTA, CDR2 FQGNSA, per germline. This CDR3 region has 16 residues. Here the CDR3 reads CASSLTANGGTDTQYF. The CDR3, as DNA: TGTGCCAGCAGCTTAACCGCAAACGGAGGCACAGATACGCAGTATTTT.

The chain has TRBV28 and TRBJ2-7; 9 bases line up with TRBD2. The ends lost 4 bases at V and 3 bases at J; junction bases unmatched: 4. Germline-derived CDR1 and CDR2 are MDHEN and SYDVKM. The CDR3 extends over 14 amino acids. The CDR3 nucleotides read TGTGCCAGCAGTTCCGCTAGCGGGAACTACGAGCAGTACTTC. Protein sequence: CASSSASGNYEQYF.

The chain links TRBV6-5 to TRBJ1-1, with 7 bases that match TRBD1. The CDR3 has 14 amino acids. Unmatched junction bases numbered 5, after V lost 6 bases and J lost 1 base. The germline V gene has CDR1 MNHEY and CDR2 SVGAGI. Here the CDR3 reads CASSAGTENTEAFF. The CDR3 DNA reads as TGTGCCAGCAGCGCAGGGACAGAGAACACTGAAGCTTTCTTT.

The chain links TRBV20-1 to TRBJ2-1; D possibly corresponds to TRBD2 (6 bases). The CDR3 extends over 11 amino acids. Trimming took 8 bases from V and 7 from J, leaving 12 bases between them. Germline-derived CDR1 and CDR2 are DFQATT and SNEGSKA (reference sequence). The CDR3 protein is CSRRAGNEQFF. CDR3 DNA sequence: TGCAGTCGGAGGGCCGGGAATGAGCAGTTCTTC.

The chain joins TRBV25-1 to TRBJ1-2; D is perhaps TRBD1 (6 bases). Per germline, CDR1 MGHDK and CDR2 SYGVNS. This CDR3 is built from 15 residues. Trimming shortened V by 1 base and J by 4 bases, and 13 bases separated the two germline ends. The CDR3 region has the DNA TGTGCCAGCAGTGAATTTGGTGGGGGCTTCTATGGCTACACCTTC. Its translation is CASSEFGGGFYGYTF.

The chain has TRBV7-2 and TRBJ2-3, with 7 bases identical to TRBD1. The CDR3 contains 13 residues. The trim removed 5 bases at V and 9 bases at J, leaving 8 bases unmatched. Germline CDR1 is SGHTA and CDR2 is FQGNSA. This CDR3 is CASSPDRAGTQYF. Written as DNA, the CDR3 is TGTGCCAGCAGCCCCGACAGGGCGGGCACGCAGTATTTT.

V is TRBV7-2 and J is TRBJ2-7; D gene ambiguous. The CDR3 has 15 amino acids. V lost 1 base, J lost 4 bases, and 14 bases lay in between. Germline lookup yields CDR1 SGHTA and CDR2 FQGNSA. CDR3 sequence: CASSLEDGLPYEQYF. CDR3 bases: TGTGCCAGCAGCTTAGAGGATGGGCTGCCGTACGAGCAGTACTTC.

The chain joins TRBV9 to TRBJ2-7; D is unresolved. The CDR3 covers 17 residues. From germline, CDR1 is SGDLS and CDR2 YYNGEE. Trimming took off 0 bases at V and 3 bases at J, with 19 bases between the two ends. This CDR3 is CASSVGSGRVAIYEQYF. The CDR3 DNA follows: TGTGCCAGCAGCGTAGGCTCTGGTCGTGTCGCGATCTACGAGCAGTACTTC.

CDR3 residues: CASSGTGTQTDTF. The DNA for the CDR3 is TGTGCCAGCAGCGGGACAGGGACACAAACGGACACCTTC. The chain combines TRBV2 with TRBJ1-2, with 9 bases that match TRBD1. Looked up from germline, CDR1 is SNHLY and CDR2 is FYNNEI. Trimming cost V 6 bases and J 12 bases; bases outside gene matches: 11. CDR3 length equals 13 residues.

The rearrangement uses TRBV11-1 and TRBJ2-5, with D unresolved. The germline V gene encodes CDR1 SGHAT and CDR2 FQDESV (reference sequence). V was cut by 2 bases and J by 3 bases, with 10 bases left in between. CDR3 length equals 14 residues. The CDR3 DNA is TGTGCCAGCAGCTTACGTGATCAGGAAGAGACCCAGTACTTC. Protein sequence: CASSLRDQEETQYF. Based on the CDR3 plus reference TRBV11-1 and TRBJ2-5, the full variable domain is EAEVAQSPRYKITEKSQAVAFWCDPISGHATLYWYRQILGQGPELLVQFQDESVVDDSQLPKDRFSAERLKGVDSTLKIQPAELGDSAMYLCASSLRDQEETQYFGPGTRLLVL.

The CDR3 DNA follows: TGTGCCAGCAGCCCGCGGGGGGTAGGGGGAGAGACCCAGTACTTC. This gives the protein CASSPRGVGGETQYF. The chain is built from TRBV7-3 and TRBJ2-5; TRBD2 matches at 8 bases. This CDR3 comprises 15 residues. Trimming removed 5 bases from V and 4 bases from J; junction bases left unmatched: 9. Looked up from germline, CDR1 is SGHTA and CDR2 is FQGTGA.

The genes are TRBV6-6 and TRBJ2-7; TRBD1 matches 7 bases. The CDR3 loop spans 13 amino acids. Germline V CDR1 and CDR2: MNHNY, SVGAGI (reference sequence). The J segment lost 5 bases and the V segment lost 8 bases, leaving 9 bases of the junction unmatched. The CDR3 reads CASGDSTGDEQYF. The DNA for the CDR3 is TGTGCCAGCGGGGATTCTACAGGGGACGAGCAGTACTTC.

V is TRBV10-2 and J is TRBJ2-1; 12 bases agree with TRBD2. The CDR3 runs 14 residues. From germline, CDR1 is WSHSY and CDR2 SAAADI. V lost 7 bases to trimming and J lost 6 bases; unmatched junction nucleotides: 4. CDR3 sequence (DNA): TGCGCCAGCAAACTAGCGGGGGGCCCCAATGAGCAGTTCTTC. The encoded protein is CASKLAGGPNEQFF.

The DNA for the CDR3 is TGCGCCAGCAGCTTGGCCCCTCAGGGGAACTATGGCTACACCTTC. Protein product: CASSLAPQGNYGYTF. The chain carries TRBV5-1 and TRBJ1-2; weak D call: TRBD1 (6 bases). The CDR3 consists of 15 residues. Germline V gene sequence: CDR1 SGHRS, CDR2 YFSETQ. V lost 0 bases to trimming and J lost 2 bases, with 11 bases between them.

The chain combines TRBV28 with TRBJ2-3, with 7 bases matching TRBD2. J lost 6 bases, V lost 8 bases, and 11 bases had no gene match. Per germline, CDR1 MDHEN and CDR2 SYDVKM. The length of the CDR3 is 14 residues. The DNA for the CDR3 is TGTGCCAGCCGTCCGTCGGGGGGATGGGATACGCAGTATTTT. Translated: CASRPSGGWDTQYF.

This clone has only a few counts. This chain connects TRBV5-5 to TRBJ2-7, with TRBD1 identical over 9 bases. The CDR3 contains 13 residues. From germline, CDR1 is SGHKS and CDR2 YYEKEE (reference sequence). The V segment lost 4 bases and the J segment 4 bases; nucleotides outside the gene matches: 3. The DNA of the CDR3 is TGTGCCAGCAGCCCGGACAGGGGTTACGAGCAGTACTTC. This encodes CASSPDRGYEQYF.

The chain carries TRBV6-5 and TRBJ2-4; 9 bases match TRBD1. The J segment lost 14 bases and the V segment lost 6 bases, leaving 8 bases of the junction unmatched. From germline, CDR1 is MNHEY and CDR2 SVGAGI. The CDR3 is 12 amino acids. CDR3 DNA: TGTGCCAGCAGGCATACAGGGGGCGGAGAGTACTTC. It specifies CASRHTGGGEYF.

The V gene is TRBV6-5, the J gene TRBJ2-6; tentative D call: TRBD2 (5 bases). Trimming took off 4 bases at V and 0 bases at J, with 10 bases between the two ends. The CDR3 has 16 amino acids. Germline CDR1 and CDR2: MNHEY and SVGAGI. CDR3 sequence (DNA): TGTGCCAGCAGTTCCCTAGCTCCCTCTGGGGCCAACGTCCTGACTTTC. The encoded protein is CASSSLAPSGANVLTF.

The table lists this clone with a count of one. The chain links TRBV5-1 to TRBJ2-7; a weak D match, TRBD1 (6 bases). This CDR3 is 15 amino acids long. The V end was cut by 4 bases, the J end by 0 bases, with 14 bases between. The germline gives CDR1 SGHRS, CDR2 YFSETQ. Here the CDR3 reads CASSATGTLSYEQYF. The CDR3 DNA follows: TGCGCCAGCAGCGCCACCGGGACACTCTCCTACGAGCAGTACTTC.

This clone was seen only once. This chain uses TRBV28 with TRBJ1-5; D call uncertain. Germline V gene sequence: CDR1 MDHEN, CDR2 SYDVKM. This CDR3 has 15 residues. V was clipped by 4 bases and J by 0 bases, with 10 bases between them. The CDR3 region is CASSSRKVSNQPQHF. The CDR3 bases are TGTGCCAGCAGTTCCAGGAAGGTTAGCAATCAGCCCCAGCATTTT.

In its sample, this clone was seen a few times. V gene TRBV4-3 combines with J gene TRBJ2-5; 11 bases align to TRBD2. V gave up 0 bases and J gave up 5 bases; unmatched junction bases: 5. There are 16 residues in the CDR3. The V gene's germline CDR1 is LGHNA and CDR2 YSLEER. The CDR3 DNA is TGCGCCAGCAGCCAAGAATGGGCTAGCGGGAGGGAGACCCAGTACTTC. As protein: CASSQEWASGRETQYF.

This sequence joins TRBV13 and TRBJ1-4; TRBD1 aligns across 8 bases. The CDR3 runs 14 residues. CDR1 is PRHDT and CDR2 is FYEKMQ in the germline V gene (reference sequence). The V gene end was trimmed by 0 bases and the J gene end by 6 bases; junction bases not matched to a gene: 0. CDR3 in amino acids: CASSLGQGDEKLFF. Here the CDR3 DNA reads TGTGCCAGCAGCTTAGGACAGGGGGATGAAAAACTGTTTTTT. Full variable domain (outside the CDR3, taken from reference TRBV13 and TRBJ1-4): AAGVIQSPRHLIKEKRETATLKCYPIPRHDTVYWYQQGPGQDPQFLISFYEKMQSDKGSIPDRFSAQQFSDYHSELNMSSLELGDSALYFCASSLGQGDEKLFFGSGTQLSVL.